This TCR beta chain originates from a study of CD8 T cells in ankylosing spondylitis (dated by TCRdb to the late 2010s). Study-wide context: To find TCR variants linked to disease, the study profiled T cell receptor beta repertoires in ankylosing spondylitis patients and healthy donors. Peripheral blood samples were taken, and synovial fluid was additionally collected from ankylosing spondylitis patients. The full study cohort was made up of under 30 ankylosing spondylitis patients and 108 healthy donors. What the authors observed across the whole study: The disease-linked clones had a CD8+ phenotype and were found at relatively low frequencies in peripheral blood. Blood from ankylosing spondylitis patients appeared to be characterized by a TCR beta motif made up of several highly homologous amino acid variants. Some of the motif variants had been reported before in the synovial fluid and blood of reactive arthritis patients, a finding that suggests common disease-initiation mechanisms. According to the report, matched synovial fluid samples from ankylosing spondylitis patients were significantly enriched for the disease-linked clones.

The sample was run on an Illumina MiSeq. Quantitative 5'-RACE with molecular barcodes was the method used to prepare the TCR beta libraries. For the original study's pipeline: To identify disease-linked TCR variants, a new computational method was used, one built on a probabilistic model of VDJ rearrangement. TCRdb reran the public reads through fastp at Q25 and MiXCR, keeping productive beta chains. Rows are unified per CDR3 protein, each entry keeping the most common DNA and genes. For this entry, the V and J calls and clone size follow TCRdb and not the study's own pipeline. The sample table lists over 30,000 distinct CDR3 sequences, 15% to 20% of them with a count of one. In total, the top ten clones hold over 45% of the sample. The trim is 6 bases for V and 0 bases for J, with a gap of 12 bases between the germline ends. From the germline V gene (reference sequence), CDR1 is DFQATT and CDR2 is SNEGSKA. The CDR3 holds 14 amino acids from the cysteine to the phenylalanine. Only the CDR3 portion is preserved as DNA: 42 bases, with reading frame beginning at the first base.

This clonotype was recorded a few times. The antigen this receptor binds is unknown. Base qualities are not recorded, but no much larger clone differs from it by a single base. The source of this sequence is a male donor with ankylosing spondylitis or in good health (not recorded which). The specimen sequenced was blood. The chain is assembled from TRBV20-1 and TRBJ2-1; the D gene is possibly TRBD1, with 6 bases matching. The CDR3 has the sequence CSAEKGDSYNEQFF. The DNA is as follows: TGCAGTGCCGAAAAGGGGGACTCCTACAATGAGCAGTTCTTC.